This TCR beta chain originates from a study of regulatory T cells in long-lasting Graves disease. Study outcomes and limitations: Favoring TRBV28, TRBJ1-2 and TRBJ2-5 was a feature seen in persistent disease. Persistent Graves' patients possessed reduced TCR diversity relative to recently diagnosed ones.

Time point specified: newly diagnosed GD, antithyroid drugs for less than 3 months. Researchers made the TCR library from RNA that was extracted from PBMCs. This clonotype was observed a handful of times. Its matching antigen is unknown. Germline V gene sequence: CDR1 LNHDA, CDR2 SQIVND (reference sequence). The junction had 9 bases not matched to a gene; V was cut back by 2 bases and J by 4 bases. The length of the CDR3 is 17 residues. Relying on iRepertoire HTBI primers and Arm-PCR of CDR3 regions, the team built TCR beta libraries. TCRdb reanalysed the multiplex PCR reads using MiXCR and keeps one entry per CDR3 protein. The table has about 300,000 distinct CDR3 sequences, over 15% seen once.

The sample consisted of peripheral blood mononuclear cells (PBMCs), taken at new diagnosis, from a patient treated with antithyroid drugs. V and J are TRBV19 and TRBJ1-5, with 9 bases lining up with TRBD1. This receptor was identified in a female donor with Graves disease. Here the CDR3 reads CASSIYTGDRANQPQHF. Here the CDR3 DNA reads TGTGCCAGTAGTATATATACGGGGGACAGGGCAAATCAGCCCCAGCATTTT.